These T cell receptor beta chains were read from a single sample in a study of response to subunit inactivated influenza vaccine. TCRdb itself ran the RT-PCR reads through MiXCR, one entry per CDR3 protein. The sample shows 290,000 or so distinct CDR3 sequences, 20% to 25% of them seen only once. This sample comprised PBMCs from blood, obtained around 22 months after vaccination. The source is a man between 50 and 75 years old who received an inactivated influenza vaccine. The conserved cysteine and the conserved F or W are not part of the CDR3 here. Each record gives: J gene, D gene, V gene, CDR3 protein. A D gene is named only where the DNA matches it firmly.

J: TRBJ2-7; D: -; V: TRBV4-3; CDR3: ASSQDTGSSYEQY
J: TRBJ1-2; D: TRBD1; V: TRBV6-5; CDR3: ASSRDRGGYT
J: TRBJ2-7; D: TRBD1; V: TRBV29-1; CDR3: SVASQGALQHEQY
J: TRBJ2-3; D: TRBD2; V: TRBV10-3; CDR3: AISVGTSGRSAQY
J: TRBJ2-5; D: TRBD1; V: TRBV11-2; CDR3: ASSVNRGQETQY
J: TRBJ2-3; D: -; V: TRBV6-2/TRBV6-3; CDR3: ASSYVYGTDTQY
J: TRBJ2-3; D: TRBD1; V: TRBV7-9; CDR3: ASSSTRQGKITDTQY
J: TRBJ2-1; D: -; V: TRBV20-1; CDR3: SARDGADSYNEQF
J: TRBJ1-1; D: -; V: TRBV6-2/TRBV6-3; CDR3: ASTLTQRLNTEAF
J: TRBJ2-3; D: TRBD2; V: TRBV20-1; CDR3: SASSPSGAPTGGTQY
J: TRBJ1-2; D: TRBD1; V: TRBV5-1; CDR3: ASRPVNRGPNYGYT
J: TRBJ2-2; D: -; V: TRBV18; CDR3: ASSPRGQGTGELF
J: TRBJ1-5; D: -; V: TRBV19; CDR3: ASNLQGGNQPQH
J: TRBJ1-5; D: -; V: TRBV12-3/TRBV12-4; CDR3: ASSELSNQPQH
J: TRBJ1-1; D: -; V: TRBV11-2; CDR3: ASSSDRNNEAF
J: TRBJ1-5; D: TRBD1; V: TRBV19; CDR3: ASSIGTVSQPQH
J: TRBJ2-1; D: -; V: TRBV6-2/TRBV6-3; CDR3: ASSLVDYNEQF
J: TRBJ2-3; D: -; V: TRBV20-1; CDR3: SADDTQSTDTQY
J: TRBJ1-1; D: -; V: TRBV5-5; CDR3: ASSLSQGQDEAF
J: TRBJ1-2; D: TRBD1; V: TRBV5-1; CDR3: ASSYPGQGYGYT
J: TRBJ2-4; D: -; V: TRBV6-5; CDR3: ASSYVGGGQNDIQY
J: TRBJ2-4; D: TRBD1; V: TRBV30; CDR3: AWSPQTGLNIQY
J: TRBJ2-1; D: -; V: TRBV14; CDR3: ASSQSLGYEQF
J: TRBJ1-4; D: TRBD1; V: TRBV4-3; CDR3: ASSPWGQGAEEKLF
J: TRBJ1-1; D: -; V: TRBV12-3/TRBV12-4; CDR3: ASSFGGPHTEAF
J: TRBJ1-6; D: -; V: TRBV7-2; CDR3: ASSLSGGVYNSPLH
J: TRBJ2-1; D: -; V: TRBV29-1; CDR3: SANRVNEQF
J: TRBJ2-7; D: -; V: TRBV21-1; CDR3: ASRFAHIEGDYEQY
J: TRBJ2-7; D: TRBD1; V: TRBV4-1; CDR3: ASSQQDREYEQY
J: TRBJ1-5; D: TRBD1; V: TRBV24-1; CDR3: ATSDTGTGNVQPQH
J: TRBJ1-2; D: -; V: TRBV7-9; CDR3: ASTQGLGYGYT
J: TRBJ2-3; D: TRBD2; V: TRBV20-1; CDR3: SARDSRTSGTSTDTQY
J: TRBJ2-7; D: -; V: TRBV4-2; CDR3: ASSRDVGSSYEQY
J: TRBJ2-7; D: TRBD2; V: TRBV10-3; CDR3: AITRLAGVDEQY
J: TRBJ2-2; D: TRBD2; V: TRBV24-1; CDR3: ATASSGNTGELF
J: TRBJ1-3; D: -; V: TRBV6-1; CDR3: ASSQQGRANTIY
J: TRBJ2-3; D: -; V: TRBV13; CDR3: ASSLGAGLGTQY
J: TRBJ2-2; D: -; V: TRBV14; CDR3: ASSQDSAGELF
J: TRBJ2-7; D: TRBD1; V: TRBV4-2; CDR3: ASSQDTTGGRYEQY
J: TRBJ1-6; D: TRBD1; V: TRBV20-1; CDR3: SALDRGNSPLH
J: TRBJ1-2; D: -; V: TRBV6-1; CDR3: ASRGDLSGYGYT
J: TRBJ2-1; D: TRBD2; V: TRBV12-3/TRBV12-4; CDR3: ASSFGSGGAWYNEQF
J: TRBJ2-3; D: -; V: TRBV11-2; CDR3: ASSPLRGESTDTQY
J: TRBJ1-2; D: -; V: TRBV5-4; CDR3: ASSLTGTYGYT
J: TRBJ1-6; D: -; V: TRBV6-4; CDR3: ASSEMGDNSPLH
J: TRBJ1-2; D: -; V: TRBV6-5; CDR3: ASFAGGYT
J: TRBJ1-1; D: -; V: TRBV6-2/TRBV6-3; CDR3: ASSYSTGRGL
J: TRBJ1-2; D: -; V: TRBV28; CDR3: ASSPRTPQRGYGYT